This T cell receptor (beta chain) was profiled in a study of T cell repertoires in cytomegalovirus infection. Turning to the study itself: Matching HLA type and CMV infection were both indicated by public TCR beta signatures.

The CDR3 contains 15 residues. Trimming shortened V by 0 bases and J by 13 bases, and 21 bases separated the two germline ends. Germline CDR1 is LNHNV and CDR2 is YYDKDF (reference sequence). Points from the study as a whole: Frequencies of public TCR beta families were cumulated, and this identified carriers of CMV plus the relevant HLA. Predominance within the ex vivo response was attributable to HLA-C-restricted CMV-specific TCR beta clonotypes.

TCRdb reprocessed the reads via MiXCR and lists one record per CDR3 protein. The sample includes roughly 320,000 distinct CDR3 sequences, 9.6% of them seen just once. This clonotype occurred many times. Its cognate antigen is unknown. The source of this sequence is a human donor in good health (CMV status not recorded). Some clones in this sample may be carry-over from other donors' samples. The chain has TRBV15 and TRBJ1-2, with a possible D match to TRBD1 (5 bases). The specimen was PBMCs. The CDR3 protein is CATSRDTGLTIPVTF. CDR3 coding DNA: TGTGCCACCAGCAGAGATACGGGGCTTACCATTCCCGTCACCTTC. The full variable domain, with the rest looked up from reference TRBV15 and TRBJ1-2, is DAMVIQNPRYQVTQFGKPVTLSCSQTLNHNVMYWYQQKSSQAPKLLFHYYDKDFNNEADTPDNFQSRRPNTSFCFLDIRSPGLGDTAMYLCATSRDTGLTIPVTFGSGTRLTVV.